These 5 T cell receptor beta chains were all obtained from the same sample, sequenced in a study of beta chain features in type 1 diabetes. Sequenced material consisted of expressed TCRB transcripts (all of the isolated RNA was reverse transcribed). Repertoires were generated with immunoSEQ multiplex PCR, while TCRdb's copy carries only in-frame clones and drops some. The profile shows 860,000 or so clones, 15% to 20% of them singletons. The material sequenced was naive CD4+ T cells from blood. The source is a woman younger than 30 in good health.

This clone has more than one count but fewer than ten. This chain connects TRBV9 to TRBJ1-5; TRBD1 is a possible D gene (6 bases). The CDR3 has 13 residues. Germline assignment: CDR1 SGDLS and CDR2 YYNGEE. Deletions cut 0 bases from V and 6 bases from J, with 7 bases between. In DNA, the CDR3 is TGTGCCAGCAGCGTAGGAGGGGGTCAGCCCCAGCATTTT. This translates into CASSVGGGQPQHF.

This clone was observed a handful of times. The chain employs TRBV7-2 and TRBJ2-1; a weak D match, TRBD2 (5 bases). This CDR3 has 12 residues. V lost 3 bases to trimming and J lost 8 bases, with 8 bases between them. Looked up from germline, CDR1 is SGHTA and CDR2 is FQGNSA. CDR3 nucleotides: TGTGCCAGCAGCTTTCAGAGGGATGAGCAGTTCTTC. Translated: CASSFQRDEQFF.

This sequence joins TRBV6-5 and TRBJ1-5, with TRBD1 matching 8 bases. Germline trimming cut 2 bases from V and 2 bases from J; bases unmatched to any gene: 2. The germline CDR1 and CDR2 sequences are MNHEY and SVGAGI. The CDR3 runs to 15 residues. The chain's CDR3 is CASSYQTGGNQPQHF. CDR3 sequence (DNA): TGTGCCAGCAGTTACCAGACAGGGGGCAATCAGCCCCAGCATTTT.

This chain connects TRBV7-2 to TRBJ2-7; no firm D call. Germline CDR1 reads SGHTA; CDR2 reads FQGNSA. Between the trimmed V and J ends, which lost 3 bases and 5 bases, there was a span of 11 bases. The CDR3 contains 13 residues. The CDR3 loop is CASSLFFVNEQYF. CDR3 bases: TGTGCCAGCAGCTTGTTTTTTGTGAACGAGCAGTACTTC.

This clone appeared a few times. The V call is TRBV5-1, the J call TRBJ2-6; D is ambiguous. The CDR3 runs 17 residues. With 2 bases removed from V and 0 bases from J, the gap between germline ends came to 12 bases. Per the germline V gene, CDR1 is SGHRS and CDR2 is YFSETQ. The DNA of the CDR3 is TGCGCCAGCAGCTTCCGGTCGTTGGACTCTGGGGCCAACGTCCTGACTTTC. This sequence encodes CASSFRSLDSGANVLTF.